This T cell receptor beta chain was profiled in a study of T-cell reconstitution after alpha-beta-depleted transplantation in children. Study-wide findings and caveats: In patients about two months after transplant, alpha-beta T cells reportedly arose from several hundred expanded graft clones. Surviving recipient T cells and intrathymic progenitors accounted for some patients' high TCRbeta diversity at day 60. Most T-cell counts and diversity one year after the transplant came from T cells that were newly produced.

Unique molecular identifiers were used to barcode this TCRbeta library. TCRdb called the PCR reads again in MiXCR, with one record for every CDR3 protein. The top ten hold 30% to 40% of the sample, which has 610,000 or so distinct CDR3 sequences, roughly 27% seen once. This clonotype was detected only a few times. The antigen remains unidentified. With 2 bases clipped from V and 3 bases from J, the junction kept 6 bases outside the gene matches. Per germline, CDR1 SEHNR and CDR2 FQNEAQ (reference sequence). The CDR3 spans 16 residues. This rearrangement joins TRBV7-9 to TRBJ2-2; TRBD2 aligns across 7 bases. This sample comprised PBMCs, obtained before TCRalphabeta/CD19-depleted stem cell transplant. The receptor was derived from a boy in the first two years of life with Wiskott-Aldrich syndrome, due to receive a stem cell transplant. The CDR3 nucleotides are TGTGCCAGCAGCTTATTGGCTAGCGGAGACACCGGGGAGCTGTTTTTT. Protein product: CASSLLASGDTGELFF.